This TCR beta chain originates from a study of T cells in localized non-small cell lung cancer. General study results and limits: Sequencing, confined to only one tumor region, leaves heterogeneity possible. Clonality of T cells reached its maximum in uninvolved adjacent lung, surpassing tumor. Longer overall survival was linked to higher blood T cell density.

V was shortened by 5 bases and J by 2 bases, with 9 bases between the two germline ends. The CDR3 has 13 residues. Germline loops: CDR1 SGHAT, CDR2 FQDESV (reference sequence). A note on this clone: Its antigen is unidentified.

The assay was immunoSEQ multiplex PCR, and TCRdb's table has in-frame clones only and misses some. In the table there are roughly 76,000 clones, over 60% of which are singletons. The sample here was PBMCs, taken before any cancer treatment. This clonotype was sampled from a man aged 40 to 69 with stage II squamous cell lung carcinoma. The genes are TRBV11-1 and TRBJ1-1; D perhaps matches TRBD1 (5 bases). CDR3 amino acids: CASSQGINTEAFF. The CDR3 DNA is TGTGCCAGCAGCCAGGGAATTAACACTGAAGCTTTCTTT. The full variable domain, with the rest looked up from reference TRBV11-1 and TRBJ1-1, is EAEVAQSPRYKITEKSQAVAFWCDPISGHATLYWYRQILGQGPELLVQFQDESVVDDSQLPKDRFSAERLKGVDSTLKIQPAELGDSAMYLCASSQGINTEAFFGQGTRLTVV.